This TCR beta chain was sequenced during a study of cytomegalovirus exposure and HLA in healthy donors. At the level of the study: Of the donors genotyped, a few hundred in all, about 80% fell in the Caucasian-associated ancestry cluster.

PCR was performed using 60 Vbeta and 13 Jbeta primers. Generated by immunoSEQ multiplex PCR, the TCRdb table keeps only in-frame clones and is missing some. The repertoire includes over 130,000 clones, around three quarters of them detected once, and 5% to 8% sits in the top ten. Sequencing input: PBMCs. The sequence was obtained from a woman in her thirties or forties in good health and CMV-seropositive.

The CDR3, as DNA: TGTGCCACCAGCAGGCCGGCTAGCGGGAGTTATGGGTACGAGCAGTACTTC. Protein: CATSRPASGSYGYEQYF. The chain is built from TRBV15 and TRBJ2-7; 10 bases agree with TRBD2. Unmatched junction bases numbered 12, after V lost 3 bases and J lost 4 bases. The CDR3 covers 17 residues. CDR1 and CDR2 (germline): LNHNV, YYDKDF (reference sequence).